This T cell receptor beta chain derives from a study of blood T cell repertoires in COVID-19 (dated by TCRdb to between 2020 and 2021). With regard to the full study: Samples from collaborators originated in the United States, Italy and Spain and spanned both the acute and convalescent phases of COVID-19. The material from the prospective study consisted of cDNA or gDNA derived from T cells, B-cell-depleted T cells, or PBMCs. Samples came from the ongoing ImmuneRACE study (first 160 participants) plus 1,254 subjects from 6 global collaborators. The dataset comprised deeply sampled blood TCRbeta repertoires from subjects exposed to, actively infected with, or recovered from COVID-19. Nearly every sample came with metadata listing a de-identified subject ID, COVID-19 status, age in years and sex. The repertoires were released in a freely available public database intended as a resource for research on the immune response to SARS-CoV-2. HLA class I and class II types, where available, came from metadata supplied by the sample provider rather than from assay-based typing.

The junction carries 18 bases between V and J, which are trimmed by 3 bases and 0 bases respectively. As encoded in the germline V gene, CDR1 is SGHTS while CDR2 is YDEGEE. The CDR3 numbers 17 residues from cysteine through phenylalanine. This entry keeps only the CDR3 DNA: 51 bases, framed from base 1. In the prospective study, participants were roughly 18 to 89 years old, resided in approximately 25 geographic areas of the United States, and were enrolled through a virtual design. In the prospective study, cohorts were assigned on the basis of participant-reported clinical history obtained from a screening survey and a study questionnaire. In the prospective study, mobile phlebotomists collected whole blood, serum and a nasopharyngeal or oropharyngeal swab from each participant. Participants in the prospective study had the option to provide additional blood draws and questionnaires over a roughly 2-month period. Blood samples from the prospective study were shipped frozen or at room temperature prior to DNA extraction.

The immunoSEQ Assay, a bias-controlled multiplex PCR, was used to amplify TCRbeta CDR3 regions from genomic DNA. The paper's data handling went like this. Nucleated cell counts per sample were estimated from amplification of reference gene primers within the assay. To quantify the absolute abundance of each unique TCRbeta CDR3 rearrangement, sequence reads were collapsed and filtered. For each sample, productive Simpson clonality was calculated as the square root of Simpson's diversity index across productive rearrangements. The immuneACCESS repertoire file appears here via TCRdb, limited to in-frame rearrangements. These files lack a portion of the clones; in checked studies, under half of the deficit traces to unresolved V genes, and the cause of the others is not known. The V and J calls and clone size come from that table; D and trimming were worked out from the DNA. The sample table records hundreds of thousands of clones; roughly nine tenths of these occur just once. The ten top clones hold about 6% of the sample.

The paper's findings and limits, for the study overall: Clinical and demographic metadata were provided uncurated, with the amount varying by source and participant.

On this clone itself: Its antigen is unknown. No much larger clonotype is one base removed from it; base qualities were not supplied.

The sequenced material came from PBMCs or T cells enriched from blood (not recorded which). Recombination connected TRBV5-8 to TRBJ1-1; a tentative D match to TRBD1 spans 5 bases. The source of this sequence is a woman under 40 with acute COVID-19. The CDR3 in this case is CASSSGLISFMNTEAFF. DNA sequence: TGTGCCAGCAGCTCGGGACTGATTTCTTTCATGAACACTGAAGCTTTCTTT.